This is a list of T cell receptor beta chains from one sample in a study of shared clonotypes between healthy human individuals. Sequenced by immunoSEQ multiplex PCR; TCRdb stores in-frame clones only, minus some. There are millions of clones in the sample; approximately 95% occur only once, and more than 0.1% lies in the top ten. The material sequenced was naive CD4+ T cells sorted from blood. The receptors derive from a man between 18 and 35 years old in good health. CDR3s include the opening cysteine and the closing phenylalanine or tryptophan. The D gene is left open where the match is weak. Part of the rows lack a size; the others show once, few, many or a class for expanded clones.

V gene	J gene	D gene	clone size	CDR3 protein	CDR3 DNA
TRBV2	TRBJ2-7	TRBD1	-	CASKRTGPIYEQYF	TGTGCCAGCAAACGGACAGGGCCGATATACGAGCAGTACTTC
TRBV9	TRBJ2-3	TRBD2	once	CASSVAGGLAVSTDTQYF	TGTGCCAGCAGCGTAGCTGGAGGACTAGCGGTAAGCACAGATACGCAGTATTTT
TRBV6-5	TRBJ1-1	-	once	CASSYSLLNTEAFF	TGTGCCAGCAGTTACTCGCTACTCAACACTGAAGCTTTCTTT
TRBV28	TRBJ2-5	-	-	CASSLSLGRGQQETQYF	TGTGCCAGCAGTTTGTCCCTCGGGCGGGGCCAACAAGAGACCCAGTACTTC
TRBV6-5	TRBJ2-6	-	-	CASSSPGANVLTF	TGTGCCAGCAGTTCGCCCGGGGCCAACGTCCTGACTTTC
TRBV6-1	TRBJ2-1	TRBD2	-	CASSARTSGNEQFF	TGTGCCAGCAGTGCTAGGACTAGCGGCAATGAGCAGTTCTTC
TRBV29-1	TRBJ2-1	-	-	CSVEGGLTQFF	TGCAGCGTTGAAGGAGGCTTAACGCAGTTCTTC
TRBV30	TRBJ1-6	-	-	CAWTRQENSPLHF	TGTGCCTGGACGCGGCAGGAGAATTCACCCCTCCACTTT
TRBV2	TRBJ1-4	-	-	CASSEQGTNEKLFF	TGTGCCAGCAGTGAACAGGGAACTAATGAAAAACTGTTTTTT
TRBV18	TRBJ1-2	-	-	CASSPLTGIHYGYTF	TGTGCCAGCTCACCTTTAACAGGGATTCACTATGGCTACACCTTC
TRBV6-5	TRBJ1-2	-	-	CASSRDFVGGYTF	TGTGCCAGCAGCCGTGACTTTGTGGGAGGCTACACCTTC
TRBV7-2	TRBJ1-1	-	-	CASSLAPGTTEAFF	TGTGCCAGCAGCTTAGCTCCGGGAACGACTGAAGCTTTCTTT
TRBV11-2	TRBJ2-7	-	-	CASSLLGGPDEQYF	TGTGCCAGCAGCTTACTCGGGGGCCCTGACGAGCAGTACTTC
TRBV5-1	TRBJ1-6	TRBD1	-	CASSLAGGGGSPLHF	TGCGCCAGCAGCTTGGCAGGGGGCGGAGGTTCACCCCTCCACTTT
TRBV6-1	TRBJ1-1	-	-	CAIRMGENTEAFF	TGTGCCATCCGGATGGGGGAGAACACTGAAGCTTTCTTT
TRBV29-1	TRBJ1-5	-	-	CSVGDRDQPQHF	TGCAGCGTTGGGGACCGCGATCAGCCCCAGCATTTT
TRBV15	TRBJ1-1	TRBD1	once	CATSRGTGLNTEAFF	TGTGCCACCAGCAGAGGGACAGGACTTAACACTGAAGCTTTCTTT
TRBV19	TRBJ2-3	-	-	CASSIPGRTSTDTQYF	TGTGCCAGTAGTATCCCGGGACGGACTAGCACAGATACGCAGTATTTT
TRBV19	TRBJ1-2	-	-	CAARGAGNYGYTF	TGTGCAGCCCGGGGGGCCGGGAACTATGGCTACACCTTC
TRBV7-2	TRBJ2-7	TRBD2	once	CASSLVGTSENNEQYF	TGTGCCAGCAGCTTAGTTGGCACTAGCGAGAACAACGAGCAGTACTTC
TRBV18	TRBJ2-7	-	-	CASSPISSREQYF	TGTGCCAGCTCACCAATTTCCTCACGCGAGCAGTACTTC